This T cell receptor (beta chain) stems from a study of T cell responses to AZD1222 COVID-19 vaccine. Trimming shortened V by 2 bases and J by 3 bases, and 14 bases separated the two germline ends. CDR3 size: 15 residues. Germline CDR1 is SGHNT and CDR2 is YYREEE (reference sequence). Measured with immunoSEQ multiplex PCR; TCRdb has only the in-frame clones, and not every one. The sample includes approximately 92,000 clones, more than 75% of them seen just once. The sequence derives from an adult in good health. This chain connects TRBV5-4 to TRBJ1-2, with TRBD1 as a possible D gene (6 bases). The material sequenced was peripheral blood, taken on day 0 of AZD1222 vaccination. The CDR3 is CASSFGQGLYYGYTF. The CDR3 DNA reads as TGTGCCAGCAGCTTTGGGCAGGGGTTGTACTATGGCTACACCTTC.